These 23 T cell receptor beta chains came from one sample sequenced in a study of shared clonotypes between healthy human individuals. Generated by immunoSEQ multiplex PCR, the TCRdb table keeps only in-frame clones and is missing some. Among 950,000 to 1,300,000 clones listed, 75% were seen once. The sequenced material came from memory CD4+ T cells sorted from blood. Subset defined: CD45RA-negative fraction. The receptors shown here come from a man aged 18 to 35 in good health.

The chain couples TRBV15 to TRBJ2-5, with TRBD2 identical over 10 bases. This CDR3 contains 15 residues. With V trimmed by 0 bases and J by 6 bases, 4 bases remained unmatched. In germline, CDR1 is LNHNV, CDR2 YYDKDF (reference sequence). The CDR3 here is CATSRDRGLAKTQYF. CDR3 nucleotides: TGTGCCACCAGCAGAGATAGGGGACTAGCGAAGACCCAGTACTTC.

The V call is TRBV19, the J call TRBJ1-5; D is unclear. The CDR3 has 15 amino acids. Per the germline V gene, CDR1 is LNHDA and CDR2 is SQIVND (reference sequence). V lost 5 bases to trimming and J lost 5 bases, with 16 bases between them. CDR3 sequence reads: CASSREGTKDQPQHF. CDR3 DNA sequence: TGTGCCAGTAGTCGGGAGGGTACGAAGGATCAGCCCCAGCATTTT.

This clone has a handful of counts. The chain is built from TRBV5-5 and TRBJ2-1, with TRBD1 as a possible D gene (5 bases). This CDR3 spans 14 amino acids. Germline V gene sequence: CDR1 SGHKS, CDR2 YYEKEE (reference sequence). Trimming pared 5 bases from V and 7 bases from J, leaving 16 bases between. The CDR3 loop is CASSVLQTVNEQFF. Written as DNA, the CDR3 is TGTGCCAGCAGTGTCCTACAGACAGTGAATGAGCAGTTCTTC.

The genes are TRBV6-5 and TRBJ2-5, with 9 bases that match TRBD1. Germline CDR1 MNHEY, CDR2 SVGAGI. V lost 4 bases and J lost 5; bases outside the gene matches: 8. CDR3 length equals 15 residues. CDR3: CASSSNDRGSETQYF. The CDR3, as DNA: TGTGCCAGCAGTTCCAATGACAGGGGGTCTGAGACCCAGTACTTC.

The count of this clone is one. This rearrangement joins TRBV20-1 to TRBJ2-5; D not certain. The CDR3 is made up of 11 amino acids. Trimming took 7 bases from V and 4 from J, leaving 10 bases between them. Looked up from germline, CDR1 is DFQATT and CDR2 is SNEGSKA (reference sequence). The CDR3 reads CSGAWGETQYF. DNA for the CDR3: TGCAGTGGAGCGTGGGGAGAGACCCAGTACTTC.

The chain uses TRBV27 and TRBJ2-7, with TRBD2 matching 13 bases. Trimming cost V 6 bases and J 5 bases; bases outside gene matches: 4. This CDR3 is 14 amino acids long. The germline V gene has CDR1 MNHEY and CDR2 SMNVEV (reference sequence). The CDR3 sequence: CASSVLAGGNEQYF. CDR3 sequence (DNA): TGTGCCAGCAGCGTACTAGCGGGGGGGAACGAGCAGTACTTC.

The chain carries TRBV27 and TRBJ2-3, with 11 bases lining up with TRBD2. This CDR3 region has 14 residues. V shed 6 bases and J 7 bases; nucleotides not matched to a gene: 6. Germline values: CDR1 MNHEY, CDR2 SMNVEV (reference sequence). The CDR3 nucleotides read TGTGCCAGCAGCCCCGGGACTAGCGGATATACGCAGTATTTT. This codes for CASSPGTSGYTQYF.

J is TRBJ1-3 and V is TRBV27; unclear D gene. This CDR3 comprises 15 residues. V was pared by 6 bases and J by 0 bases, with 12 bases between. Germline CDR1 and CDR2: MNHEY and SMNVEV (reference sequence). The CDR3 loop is CASRPGRNSGNTIYF. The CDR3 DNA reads TGTGCCAGCAGGCCTGGACGGAACTCTGGAAACACCATATATTTT.

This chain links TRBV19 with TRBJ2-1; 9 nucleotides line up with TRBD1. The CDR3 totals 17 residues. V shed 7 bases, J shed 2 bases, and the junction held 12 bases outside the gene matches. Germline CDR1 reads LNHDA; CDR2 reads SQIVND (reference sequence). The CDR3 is CASNPRGTGKTYNEQFF. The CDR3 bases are TGTGCCAGTAACCCAAGGGGGACAGGGAAAACCTACAATGAGCAGTTCTTC.

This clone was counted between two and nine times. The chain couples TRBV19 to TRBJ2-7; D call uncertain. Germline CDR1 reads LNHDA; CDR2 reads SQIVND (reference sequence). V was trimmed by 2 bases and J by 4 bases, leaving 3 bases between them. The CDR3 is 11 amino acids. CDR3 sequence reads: CASSIQYEQYF. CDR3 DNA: TGTGCCAGTAGTATACAATACGAGCAGTACTTC.

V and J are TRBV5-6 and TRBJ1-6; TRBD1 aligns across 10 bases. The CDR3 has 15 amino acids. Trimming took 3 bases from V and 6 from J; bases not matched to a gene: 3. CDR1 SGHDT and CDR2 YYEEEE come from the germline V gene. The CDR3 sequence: CASSWGQGINSPLHF. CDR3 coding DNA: TGTGCCAGCAGCTGGGGACAGGGGATTAATTCACCCCTCCACTTT. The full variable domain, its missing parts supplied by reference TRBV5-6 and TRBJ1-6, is DAGVTQSPTHLIKTRGQQVTLRCSPKSGHDTVSWYQQALGQGPQFIFQYYEEEERQRGNFPDRFSGHQFPNYSSELNVNALLLGDSALYLCASSWGQGINSPLHFGNGTRLTVT.

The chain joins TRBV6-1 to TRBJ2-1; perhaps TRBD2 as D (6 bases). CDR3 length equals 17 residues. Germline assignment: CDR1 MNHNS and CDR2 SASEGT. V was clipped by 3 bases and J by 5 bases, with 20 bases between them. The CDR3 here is CASSEIVGGIGNNEQFF. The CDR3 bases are TGTGCCAGCAGTGAGATTGTCGGCGGGATTGGTAACAATGAGCAGTTCTTC.

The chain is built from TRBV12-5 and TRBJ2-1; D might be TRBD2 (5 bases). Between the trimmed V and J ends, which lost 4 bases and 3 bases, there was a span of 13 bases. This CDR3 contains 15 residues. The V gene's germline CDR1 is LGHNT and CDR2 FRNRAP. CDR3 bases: TGTGCTAGTGGTTGGAGCGGAACCCGCTACAATGAGCAGTTCTTC. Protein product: CASGWSGTRYNEQFF.

This CDR3 reads CASSEGVYSNQPQHF. CDR3 DNA: TGCGCCAGCAGCGAAGGGGTTTATAGCAATCAGCCCCAGCATTTT. The chain joins TRBV5-1 to TRBJ1-5; TRBD1 is a possible D gene (5 bases). Trimming cost V 4 bases and J 0 bases, with 11 bases left between them. This CDR3 region has 15 residues. Germline V lookup: CDR1 SGHRS, CDR2 YFSETQ.

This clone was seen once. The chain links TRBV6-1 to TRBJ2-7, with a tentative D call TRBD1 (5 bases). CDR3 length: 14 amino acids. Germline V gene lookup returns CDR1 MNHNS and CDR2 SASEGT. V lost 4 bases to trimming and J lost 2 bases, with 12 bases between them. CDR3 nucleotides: TGTGCCAGCAGTGGGCAGGGTTCAGCCTACGAGCAGTACTTC. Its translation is CASSGQGSAYEQYF.

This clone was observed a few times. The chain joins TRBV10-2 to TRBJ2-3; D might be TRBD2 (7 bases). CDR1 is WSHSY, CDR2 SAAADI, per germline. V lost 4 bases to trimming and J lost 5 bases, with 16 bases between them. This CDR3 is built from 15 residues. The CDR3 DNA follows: TGCGCCAGCAGTGGACTCGGGGGGCCGCGAGATACGCAGTATTTT. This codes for CASSGLGGPRDTQYF.

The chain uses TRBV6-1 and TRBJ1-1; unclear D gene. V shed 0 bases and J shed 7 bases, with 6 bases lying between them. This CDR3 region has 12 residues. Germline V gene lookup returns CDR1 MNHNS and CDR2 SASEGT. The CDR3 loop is CASSEATLEAFF. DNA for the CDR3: TGTGCCAGCAGTGAAGCGACTCTTGAAGCTTTCTTT.

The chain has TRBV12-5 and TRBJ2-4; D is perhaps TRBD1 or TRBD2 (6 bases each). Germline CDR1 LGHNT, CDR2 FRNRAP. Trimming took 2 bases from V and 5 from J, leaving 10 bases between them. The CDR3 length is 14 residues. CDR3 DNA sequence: TGTGCTAGTGGTTTGACGGGGGCTCAAAACATTCAGTACTTC. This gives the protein CASGLTGAQNIQYF.

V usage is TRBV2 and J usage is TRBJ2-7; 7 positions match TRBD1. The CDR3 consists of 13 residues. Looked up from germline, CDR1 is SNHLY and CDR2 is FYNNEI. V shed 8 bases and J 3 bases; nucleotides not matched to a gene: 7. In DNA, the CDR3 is TGTGCCAGCCTTCCGACAGGGTTCTACGAGCAGTACTTC. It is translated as CASLPTGFYEQYF.

The CDR3 DNA follows: TGTGCCAGCACCTCCGTCTGGCGTGGGAATGAGCAGTTCTTC. Its translation is CASTSVWRGNEQFF. This chain uses TRBV28 with TRBJ2-1; D ambiguous. The CDR3 length is 14 residues. Germline values: CDR1 MDHEN, CDR2 SYDVKM. V was trimmed by 7 bases and J by 7 bases, leaving 17 bases between them.

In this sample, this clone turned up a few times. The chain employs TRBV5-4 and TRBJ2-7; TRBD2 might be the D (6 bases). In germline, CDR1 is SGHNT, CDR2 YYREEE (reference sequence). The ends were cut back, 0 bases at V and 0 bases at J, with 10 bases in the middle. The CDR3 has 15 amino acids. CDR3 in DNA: TGTGCCAGCAGCTTGGGGGGTAGCGGCTCCTACGAGCAGTACTTC. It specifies CASSLGGSGSYEQYF.

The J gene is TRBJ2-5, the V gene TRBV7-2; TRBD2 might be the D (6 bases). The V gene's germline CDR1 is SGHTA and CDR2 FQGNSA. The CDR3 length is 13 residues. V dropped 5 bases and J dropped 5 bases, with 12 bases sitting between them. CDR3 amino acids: CASSPVRGETQYF. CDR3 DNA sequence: TGTGCCAGCAGCCCGGTCCGGGGGGAGACCCAGTACTTC.

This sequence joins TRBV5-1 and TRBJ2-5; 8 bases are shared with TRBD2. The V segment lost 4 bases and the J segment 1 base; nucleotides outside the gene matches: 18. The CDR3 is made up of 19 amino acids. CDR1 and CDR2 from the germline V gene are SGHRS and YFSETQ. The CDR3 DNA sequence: TGCGCCAGCAGCCAGGAACGGAGGAAGTCGCGGGGGGCCCAAGAGACCCAGTACTTC. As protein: CASSQERRKSRGAQETQYF. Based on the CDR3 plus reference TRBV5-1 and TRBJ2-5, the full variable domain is KAGVTQTPRYLIKTRGQQVTLSCSPISGHRSVSWYQQTPGQGLQFLFEYFSETQRNKGNFPGRFSGRQFSNSRSEMNVSTLELGDSALYLCASSQERRKSRGAQETQYFGPGTRLLVL.